The rows below give T cell receptor beta chains drawn from one sample of a study of blood T cells in healthy people across ages. One entry per CDR3 protein results from TCRdb running MiXCR on the 5' RACE reads. The sample includes 1.4 million to 1.5 million distinct CDR3 sequences, around 39% of them seen just once. The sample consisted of blood. These receptors came from a woman under 30 in good health. Both conserved end residues are part of each CDR3. The order of the fields is J gene, clone size, V gene, D gene, CDR3 protein, CDR3 DNA. D genes are given only for firm matches. Not every row has a clone size; where given, it reads once, few, many or a size class.

j_gene: TRBJ1-2; abundance: few; v_gene: TRBV29-1; d_gene: -; CDR3aa: CSVEPTPGPCCTF; CDR3nt: TGCAGCGTTGAACCGACTCCGGGTCCATGTTGCACCTTC
j_gene: TRBJ2-1; abundance: few; v_gene: TRBV7-9; d_gene: -; CDR3aa: CASSSLRDPSYNEQFF; CDR3nt: TGTGCCAGCAGCTCGCTCCGGGACCCCTCCTACAATGAGCAGTTCTTC
j_gene: TRBJ2-5; abundance: -; v_gene: TRBV29-1; d_gene: -; CDR3aa: CSVDEAERVQYF; CDR3nt: TGCAGCGTTGATGAGGCGGAAAGAGTACAGTACTTC
j_gene: TRBJ2-7; abundance: -; v_gene: TRBV14; d_gene: -; CDR3aa: CASSRRLGSYEQYF; CDR3nt: TGTGCCAGCAGCCGCAGACTCGGGTCCTACGAGCAGTACTTC
j_gene: TRBJ2-4; abundance: -; v_gene: TRBV12-3/TRBV12-4; d_gene: TRBD2; CDR3aa: CASSLLTNGRPGQYF; CDR3nt: TGTGCCAGCAGTTTACTTACTAACGGGAGGCCGGGGCAGTACTTC
j_gene: TRBJ1-2; abundance: few; v_gene: TRBV29-1; d_gene: -; CDR3aa: CSVMGGELVSYGYTF; CDR3nt: TGCAGCGTTATGGGGGGGGAGTTGGTGTCGTATGGCTACACCTTC
j_gene: TRBJ2-1; abundance: -; v_gene: TRBV20-1; d_gene: TRBD2; CDR3aa: CSATGTSGTTNNEQFF; CDR3nt: TGCAGTGCTACCGGGACTAGCGGGACTACTAACAATGAGCAGTTCTTC
j_gene: TRBJ1-1; abundance: few; v_gene: TRBV7-3; d_gene: -; CDR3aa: CASSLRVRDRMNTEAFF; CDR3nt: TGTGCCAGCAGCTTAAGGGTGAGGGACCGCATGAACACTGAAGCTTTCTTT
j_gene: TRBJ2-2; abundance: -; v_gene: TRBV6-1; d_gene: -; CDR3aa: CASSEEFANPNTGELFF; CDR3nt: TGTGCCAGCAGTGAAGAGTTTGCCAACCCGAACACCGGGGAGCTGTTTTTT
j_gene: TRBJ2-5; abundance: few; v_gene: TRBV11-2; d_gene: -; CDR3aa: CASSHWTAVKETQYF; CDR3nt: TGTGCCAGCAGCCACTGGACAGCAGTGAAAGAGACCCAGTACTTC
j_gene: TRBJ2-7; abundance: many; v_gene: TRBV4-2; d_gene: -; CDR3aa: CASSQDYEQYF; CDR3nt: TGTGCCAGCAGCCAAGACTACGAGCAGTACTTC
j_gene: TRBJ2-3; abundance: -; v_gene: TRBV2; d_gene: -; CDR3aa: CASSRTRGIGADTQYF; CDR3nt: TGTGCCAGCAGCCGGACGAGAGGCATAGGGGCAGATACGCAGTATTTT
j_gene: TRBJ1-2; abundance: few; v_gene: TRBV12-3/TRBV12-4; d_gene: -; CDR3aa: CASSFGSRTDYGYTF; CDR3nt: TGTGCCAGCAGTTTTGGATCAAGGACAGACTATGGCTACACCTTC
j_gene: TRBJ1-6; abundance: -; v_gene: TRBV20-1; d_gene: -; CDR3aa: CSVRAGEIRNSPLHF; CDR3nt: TGCAGTGTTAGAGCGGGGGAAATAAGGAATTCACCCCTCCACTTT
j_gene: TRBJ2-3; abundance: -; v_gene: TRBV12-3/TRBV12-4; d_gene: TRBD1; CDR3aa: CASSGKGGADTQYF; CDR3nt: TGTGCCAGCAGCGGTAAAGGGGGCGCAGATACGCAGTATTTT
j_gene: TRBJ1-5; abundance: few; v_gene: TRBV20-1; d_gene: -; CDR3aa: CSAKAPGPQHF; CDR3nt: TGCAGTGCTAAGGCCCCGGGGCCCCAGCATTTT
j_gene: TRBJ1-1; abundance: -; v_gene: TRBV6-1; d_gene: -; CDR3aa: CASSDGAGRAEAFF; CDR3nt: TGTGCCAGCAGTGATGGCGCAGGGCGTGCTGAAGCTTTCTTT
j_gene: TRBJ2-7; abundance: -; v_gene: TRBV7-9; d_gene: -; CDR3aa: CASSLGYVGSGYEQYF; CDR3nt: TGTGCCAGCAGCTTGGGCTACGTGGGTTCAGGCTACGAGCAGTACTTC
j_gene: TRBJ2-4; abundance: -; v_gene: TRBV2; d_gene: TRBD1; CDR3aa: CASSPLIGQGAYEQDF; CDR3nt: TGTGCCAGCAGTCCCCTGATAGGACAGGGGGCCTACGAGCAGGACTTC
j_gene: TRBJ1-1; abundance: few; v_gene: TRBV20-1; d_gene: -; CDR3aa: CSARVGADTEAFF; CDR3nt: TGCAGTGCTAGGGTAGGGGCAGACACTGAAGCTTTCTTT
j_gene: TRBJ2-7; abundance: few; v_gene: TRBV27; d_gene: -; CDR3aa: CASSFNGEYEQYF; CDR3nt: TGTGCCAGCAGTTTTAACGGGGAATACGAGCAGTACTTC
j_gene: TRBJ2-1; abundance: few; v_gene: TRBV4-1; d_gene: TRBD2; CDR3aa: CASSHSFGLAGLSSYNEQFF; CDR3nt: TGCGCCAGCAGCCATTCGTTCGGACTAGCGGGGTTGAGCTCCTACAATGAGCAGTTCTTC
j_gene: TRBJ2-5; abundance: few; v_gene: TRBV4-1; d_gene: TRBD1; CDR3aa: CASSQVGGAETQYF; CDR3nt: TGCGCCAGCAGCCAAGTAGGGGGCGCGGAGACCCAGTACTTC
j_gene: TRBJ1-2; abundance: -; v_gene: TRBV14; d_gene: -; CDR3aa: CASSQDNTRRGYGYTF; CDR3nt: TGTGCCAGCAGCCAAGATAACACCCGGAGGGGCTATGGCTACACCTTC
j_gene: TRBJ1-2; abundance: -; v_gene: TRBV5-6; d_gene: TRBD1; CDR3aa: CASSPQSDWDRDGYTF; CDR3nt: TGTGCCAGCAGCCCACAGTCAGACTGGGACAGGGATGGCTACACCTTC
j_gene: TRBJ2-5; abundance: -; v_gene: TRBV2; d_gene: -; CDR3aa: CASSPSSWETQYF; CDR3nt: TGTGCCAGCAGCCCGTCTAGCTGGGAGACCCAGTACTTC
j_gene: TRBJ1-2; abundance: -; v_gene: TRBV7-2; d_gene: -; CDR3aa: CASSDGLGGVSIGYTF; CDR3nt: TGTGCCAGCAGCGACGGCCTAGGGGGGGTATCGATTGGCTACACCTTC
j_gene: TRBJ2-1; abundance: -; v_gene: TRBV27; d_gene: TRBD2; CDR3aa: CASSLWPTSLSSYNEQFF; CDR3nt: TGTGCCAGCAGTTTGTGGCCGACTAGCCTAAGCTCCTACAATGAGCAGTTCTTC
j_gene: TRBJ1-1; abundance: -; v_gene: TRBV29-1; d_gene: -; CDR3aa: CSVEDEGLEAFF; CDR3nt: TGCAGCGTTGAAGATGAGGGGCTTGAAGCTTTCTTT
j_gene: TRBJ1-2; abundance: many; v_gene: TRBV27; d_gene: TRBD1; CDR3aa: CASTGGNGYTF; CDR3nt: TGTGCCAGCACAGGGGGCAATGGCTACACCTTC
j_gene: TRBJ1-2; abundance: few; v_gene: TRBV10-3; d_gene: -; CDR3aa: CAISESVAGDGYTF; CDR3nt: TGTGCCATCAGTGAGTCTGTGGCAGGGGATGGCTACACCTTC
j_gene: TRBJ2-1; abundance: -; v_gene: TRBV18; d_gene: -; CDR3aa: CASSPETRVGFF; CDR3nt: TGTGCCAGCTCACCCGAGACGAGGGTAGGGTTCTTC
j_gene: TRBJ2-7; abundance: -; v_gene: TRBV19; d_gene: -; CDR3aa: CASTVDEQYF; CDR3nt: TGTGCCAGTACCGTAGACGAGCAGTACTTC
j_gene: TRBJ1-1; abundance: -; v_gene: TRBV5-1; d_gene: -; CDR3aa: CASSFNGEGNTEAFF; CDR3nt: TGCGCCAGCAGCTTCAACGGGGAGGGGAACACTGAAGCTTTCTTT
j_gene: TRBJ1-6; abundance: -; v_gene: TRBV7-9; d_gene: TRBD1; CDR3aa: CASSIGGGQVASYNSPLHF; CDR3nt: TGTGCCAGCAGCATAGGGGGAGGACAGGTGGCCTCCTATAATTCACCCCTCCACTTT
j_gene: TRBJ1-1; abundance: -; v_gene: TRBV20-1; d_gene: -; CDR3aa: CSALWGADTEAFF; CDR3nt: TGCAGTGCTTTATGGGGGGCCGACACTGAAGCTTTCTTT
j_gene: TRBJ2-7; abundance: -; v_gene: TRBV5-1; d_gene: -; CDR3aa: CASSLERGAAYEQYF; CDR3nt: TGCGCCAGCAGCTTGGAGAGAGGGGCGGCCTACGAGCAGTACTTC
j_gene: TRBJ2-1; abundance: -; v_gene: TRBV5-1; d_gene: -; CDR3aa: CASSLAYGGGEQFF; CDR3nt: TGCGCCAGCAGCTTGGCGTACGGTGGGGGTGAGCAGTTCTTC
j_gene: TRBJ2-2; abundance: -; v_gene: TRBV7-3; d_gene: TRBD1; CDR3aa: CASSLGQVLTGDTGELFF; CDR3nt: TGTGCCAGCAGCTTGGGACAGGTTCTAACTGGGGACACCGGGGAGCTGTTTTTT
j_gene: TRBJ2-5; abundance: few; v_gene: TRBV7-8; d_gene: -; CDR3aa: CASSLREPKETQYF; CDR3nt: TGTGCCAGCAGCTTACGGGAGCCGAAAGAGACCCAGTACTTC
j_gene: TRBJ2-5; abundance: -; v_gene: TRBV7-9; d_gene: -; CDR3aa: CASSLGIDRPQETQYF; CDR3nt: TGTGCCAGCAGCTTAGGGATAGACAGACCCCAAGAGACCCAGTACTTC
j_gene: TRBJ1-1; abundance: -; v_gene: TRBV6-6; d_gene: -; CDR3aa: CASSYSATELPEAFF; CDR3nt: TGTGCCAGCAGTTACTCGGCCACCGAGTTGCCTGAAGCTTTCTTT
j_gene: TRBJ2-3; abundance: -; v_gene: TRBV20-1; d_gene: TRBD2; CDR3aa: CSARVLAGVADTQYF; CDR3nt: TGCAGTGCTAGAGTACTAGCGGGAGTGGCAGATACGCAGTATTTT
j_gene: TRBJ2-1; abundance: -; v_gene: TRBV4-1; d_gene: TRBD2; CDR3aa: CASSQDAGVRNEQFF; CDR3nt: TGCGCCAGCAGCCAAGATGCGGGGGTTCGCAATGAGCAGTTCTTC
j_gene: TRBJ2-5; abundance: -; v_gene: TRBV2; d_gene: TRBD2; CDR3aa: CASSKLAGGSETQYF; CDR3nt: TGTGCCAGCAGCAAACTAGCGGGAGGTAGTGAGACCCAGTACTTC
j_gene: TRBJ1-2; abundance: few; v_gene: TRBV27; d_gene: TRBD1; CDR3aa: CASSLWQGDYGYTF; CDR3nt: TGTGCCAGCAGTTTATGGCAGGGGGATTATGGCTACACCTTC
j_gene: TRBJ2-5; abundance: once; v_gene: TRBV15; d_gene: TRBD2; CDR3aa: CATSRDVAGVSNEQYF; CDR3nt: TGTGCCACCAGCAGAGATGTAGCGGGAGTCAGTAATGAGCAGTACTTC
j_gene: TRBJ1-2; abundance: -; v_gene: TRBV20-1; d_gene: -; CDR3aa: CSARDYYGYTF; CDR3nt: TGCAGTGCTAGAGACTACTATGGCTACACCTTC